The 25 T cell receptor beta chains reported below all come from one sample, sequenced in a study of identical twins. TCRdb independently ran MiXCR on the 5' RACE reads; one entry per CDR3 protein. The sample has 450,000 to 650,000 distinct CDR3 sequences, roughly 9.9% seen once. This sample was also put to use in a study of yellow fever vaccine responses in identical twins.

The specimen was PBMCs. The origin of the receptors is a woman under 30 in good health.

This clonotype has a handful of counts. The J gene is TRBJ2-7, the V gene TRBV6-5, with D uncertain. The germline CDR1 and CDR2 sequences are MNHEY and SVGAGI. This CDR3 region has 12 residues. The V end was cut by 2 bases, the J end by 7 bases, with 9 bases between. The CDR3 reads CASSYRQGEQYF. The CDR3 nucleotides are TGTGCCAGCAGTTACCGCCAAGGAGAGCAGTACTTC.

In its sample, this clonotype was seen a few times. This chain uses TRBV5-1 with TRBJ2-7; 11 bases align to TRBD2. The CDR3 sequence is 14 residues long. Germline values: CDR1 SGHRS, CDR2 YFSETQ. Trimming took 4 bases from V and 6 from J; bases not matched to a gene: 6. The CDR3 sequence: CASSLSGRAGEQYF. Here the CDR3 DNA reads TGCGCCAGCAGCCTTAGCGGGAGGGCCGGCGAGCAGTACTTC.

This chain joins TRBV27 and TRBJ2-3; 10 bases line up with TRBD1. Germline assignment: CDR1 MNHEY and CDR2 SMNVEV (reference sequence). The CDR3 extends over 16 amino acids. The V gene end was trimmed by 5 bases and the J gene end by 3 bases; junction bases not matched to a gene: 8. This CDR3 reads CASSPGTGERTDTQYF. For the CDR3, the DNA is TGTGCCAGCAGTCCCGGGACAGGGGAAAGGACAGATACGCAGTATTTT.

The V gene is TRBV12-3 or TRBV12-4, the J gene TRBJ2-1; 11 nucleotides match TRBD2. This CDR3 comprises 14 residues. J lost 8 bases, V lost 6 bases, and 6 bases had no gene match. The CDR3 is CASRGLAELHEQFF. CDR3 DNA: TGTGCCAGCAGGGGACTAGCGGAGTTACATGAGCAGTTCTTC.

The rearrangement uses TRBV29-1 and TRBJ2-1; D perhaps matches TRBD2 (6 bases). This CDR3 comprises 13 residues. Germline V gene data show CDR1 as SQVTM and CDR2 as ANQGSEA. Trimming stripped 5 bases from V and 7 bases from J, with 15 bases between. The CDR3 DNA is TGCAGCGTTCCGGCCGGGAGCTGGAATGAGCAGTTCTTC. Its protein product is CSVPAGSWNEQFF.

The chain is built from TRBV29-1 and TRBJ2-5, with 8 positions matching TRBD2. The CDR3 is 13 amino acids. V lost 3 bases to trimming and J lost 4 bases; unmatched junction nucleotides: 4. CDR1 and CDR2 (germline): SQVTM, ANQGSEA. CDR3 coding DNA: TGCAGCGTTGACGGGGGGGTCGCAGAGACCCAGTACTTC. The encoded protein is CSVDGGVAETQYF.

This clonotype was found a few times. This chain's CDR3 is CASRGTSGGAWNEQFF. The CDR3 DNA reads as TGTGCCAGCAGGGGGACTAGCGGGGGGGCCTGGAATGAGCAGTTCTTC. The V gene is TRBV28, the J gene TRBJ2-1; 16 bases line up with TRBD2. CDR1 and CDR2 from the germline V gene are MDHEN and SYDVKM. With V trimmed by 6 bases and J by 7 bases, 6 bases remained unmatched. The CDR3 is 16 residues long.

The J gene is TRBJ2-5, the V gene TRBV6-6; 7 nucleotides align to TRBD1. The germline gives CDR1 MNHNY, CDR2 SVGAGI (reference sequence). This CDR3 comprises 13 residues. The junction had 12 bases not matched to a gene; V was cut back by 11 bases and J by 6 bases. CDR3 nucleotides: TGTGCCGGTCGGACAGGTTCTACGAAGACCCAGTACTTC. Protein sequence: CAGRTGSTKTQYF.

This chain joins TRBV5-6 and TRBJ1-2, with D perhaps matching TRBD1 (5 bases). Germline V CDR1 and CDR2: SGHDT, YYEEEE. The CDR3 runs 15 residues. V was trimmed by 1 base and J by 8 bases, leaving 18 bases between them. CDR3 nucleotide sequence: TGTGCCAGCAGCTTGAGTGAAGCAGGGCGGAGCGGCTACACCTTC. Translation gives CASSLSEAGRSGYTF. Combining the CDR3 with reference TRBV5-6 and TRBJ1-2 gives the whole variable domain DAGVTQSPTHLIKTRGQQVTLRCSPKSGHDTVSWYQQALGQGPQFIFQYYEEEERQRGNFPDRFSGHQFPNYSSELNVNALLLGDSALYLCASSLSEAGRSGYTFGSGTRLTVV.

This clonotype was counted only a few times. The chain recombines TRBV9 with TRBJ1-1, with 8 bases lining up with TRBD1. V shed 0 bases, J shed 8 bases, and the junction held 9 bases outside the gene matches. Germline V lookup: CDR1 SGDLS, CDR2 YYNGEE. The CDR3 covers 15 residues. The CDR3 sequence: CASSVATGANYEAFF. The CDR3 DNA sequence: TGTGCCAGCAGCGTAGCGACAGGGGCCAATTACGAAGCTTTCTTT.

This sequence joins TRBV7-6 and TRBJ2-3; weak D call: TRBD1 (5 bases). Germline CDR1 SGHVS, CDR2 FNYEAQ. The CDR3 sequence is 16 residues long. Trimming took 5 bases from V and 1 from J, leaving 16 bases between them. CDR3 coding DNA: TGTGCCAGCAGCCATTGGAATGGACAAGGCACAGATACGCAGTATTTT. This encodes CASSHWNGQGTDTQYF.

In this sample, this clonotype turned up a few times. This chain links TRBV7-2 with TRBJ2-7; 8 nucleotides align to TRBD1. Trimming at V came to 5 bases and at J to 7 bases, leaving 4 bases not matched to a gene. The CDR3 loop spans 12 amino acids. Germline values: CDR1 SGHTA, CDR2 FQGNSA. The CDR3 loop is CASSLYRGEQYF. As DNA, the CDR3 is TGTGCCAGCAGCCTCTACAGGGGGGAGCAGTACTTC. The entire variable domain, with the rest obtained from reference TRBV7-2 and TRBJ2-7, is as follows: GAGVSQSPSNKVTEKGKDVELRCDPISGHTALYWYRQSLGQGLEFLIYFQGNSAPDKSGLPSDRFSAERTGGSVSTLTIQRTQQEDSAVYLCASSLYRGEQYFGPGTRLTVT.

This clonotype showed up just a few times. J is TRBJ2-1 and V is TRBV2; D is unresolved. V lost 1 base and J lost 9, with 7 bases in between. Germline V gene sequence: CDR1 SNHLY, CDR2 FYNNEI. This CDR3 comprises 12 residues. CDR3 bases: TGTGCCAGCAGTGAAGAAATGGGTGAGCAGTTCTTC. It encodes CASSEEMGEQFF. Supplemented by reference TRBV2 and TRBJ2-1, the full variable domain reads EPEVTQTPSHQVTQMGQEVILRCVPISNHLYFYWYRQILGQKVEFLVSFYNNEISEKSEIFDDQFSVERPDGSNFTLKIRSTKLEDSAMYFCASSEEMGEQFFGPGTRLTVL.

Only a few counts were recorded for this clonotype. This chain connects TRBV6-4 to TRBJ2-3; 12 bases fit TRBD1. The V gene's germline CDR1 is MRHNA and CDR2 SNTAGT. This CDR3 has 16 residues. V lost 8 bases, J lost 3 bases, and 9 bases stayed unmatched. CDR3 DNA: TGTGCCAGCGCCCCCGGGACAGGGGGCTGGACAGATACGCAGTATTTT. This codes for CASAPGTGGWTDTQYF.

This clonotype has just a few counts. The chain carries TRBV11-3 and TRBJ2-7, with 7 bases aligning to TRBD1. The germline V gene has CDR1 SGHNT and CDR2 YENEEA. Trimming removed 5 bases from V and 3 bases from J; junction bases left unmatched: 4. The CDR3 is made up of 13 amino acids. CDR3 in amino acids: CASSKGGIYEQYF. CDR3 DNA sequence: TGTGCCAGCAGCAAAGGGGGCATCTACGAGCAGTACTTC.

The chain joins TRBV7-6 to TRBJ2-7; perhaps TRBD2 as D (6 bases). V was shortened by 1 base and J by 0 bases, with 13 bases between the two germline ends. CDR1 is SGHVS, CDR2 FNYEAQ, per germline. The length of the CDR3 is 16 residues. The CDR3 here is CASSLVRGELSYEQYF. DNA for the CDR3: TGTGCCAGCAGCTTAGTGCGCGGGGAACTCTCCTACGAGCAGTACTTC.

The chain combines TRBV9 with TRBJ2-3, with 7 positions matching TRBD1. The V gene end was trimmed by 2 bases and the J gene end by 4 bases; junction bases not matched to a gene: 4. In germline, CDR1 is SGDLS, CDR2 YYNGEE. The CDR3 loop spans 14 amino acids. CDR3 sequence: CASSVEGGADTQYF. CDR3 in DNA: TGTGCCAGCAGCGTGGAAGGGGGCGCAGATACGCAGTATTTT.

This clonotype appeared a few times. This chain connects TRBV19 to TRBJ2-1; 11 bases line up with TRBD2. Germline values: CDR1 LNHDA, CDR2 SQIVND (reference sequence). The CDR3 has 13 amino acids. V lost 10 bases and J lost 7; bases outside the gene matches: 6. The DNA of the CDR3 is TGTGCCACAGGACTAGCGGGCTGGAATGAGCAGTTCTTC. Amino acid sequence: CATGLAGWNEQFF.

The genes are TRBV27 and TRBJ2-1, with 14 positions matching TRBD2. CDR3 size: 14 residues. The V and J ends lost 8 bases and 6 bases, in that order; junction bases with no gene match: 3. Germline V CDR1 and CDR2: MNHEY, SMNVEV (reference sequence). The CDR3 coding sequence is TGTGCCAGCTGGACTAGCGGGGGGCTCAATGAGCAGTTCTTC. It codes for CASWTSGGLNEQFF.

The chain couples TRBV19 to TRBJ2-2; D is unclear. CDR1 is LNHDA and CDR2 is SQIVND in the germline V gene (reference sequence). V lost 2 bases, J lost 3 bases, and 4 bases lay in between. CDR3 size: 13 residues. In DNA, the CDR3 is TGTGCCAGTAGTATAAAACACACCGGGGAGCTGTTTTTT. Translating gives CASSIKHTGELFF.

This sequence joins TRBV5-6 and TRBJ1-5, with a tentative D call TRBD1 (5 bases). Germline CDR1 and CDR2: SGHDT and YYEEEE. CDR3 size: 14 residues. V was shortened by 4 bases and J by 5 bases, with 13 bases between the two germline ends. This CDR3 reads CASSQNGAYQPQHF. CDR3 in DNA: TGTGCCAGCAGCCAAAACGGGGCTTATCAGCCCCAGCATTTT.

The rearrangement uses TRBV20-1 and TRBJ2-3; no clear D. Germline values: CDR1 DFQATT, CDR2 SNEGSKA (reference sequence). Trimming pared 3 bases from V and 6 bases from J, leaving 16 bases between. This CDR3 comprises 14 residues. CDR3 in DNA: TGCAGTGCTAGTCGCGGATTTTGGTCTGATACGCAGTATTTT. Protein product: CSASRGFWSDTQYF.

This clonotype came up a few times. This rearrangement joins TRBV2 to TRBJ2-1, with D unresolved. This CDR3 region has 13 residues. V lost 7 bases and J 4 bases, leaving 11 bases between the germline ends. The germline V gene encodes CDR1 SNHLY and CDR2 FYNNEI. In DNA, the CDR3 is TGTGCCAGCATGGGGTCGCTTTACAATGAGCAGTTCTTC. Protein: CASMGSLYNEQFF.

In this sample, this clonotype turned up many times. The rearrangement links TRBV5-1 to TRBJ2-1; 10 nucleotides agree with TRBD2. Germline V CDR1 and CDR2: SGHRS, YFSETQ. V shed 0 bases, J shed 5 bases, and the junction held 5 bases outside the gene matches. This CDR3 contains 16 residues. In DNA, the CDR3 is TGCGCCAGCAGCTTGGATGGGACTAGCGTTAACAATGAGCAGTTCTTC. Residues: CASSLDGTSVNNEQFF.

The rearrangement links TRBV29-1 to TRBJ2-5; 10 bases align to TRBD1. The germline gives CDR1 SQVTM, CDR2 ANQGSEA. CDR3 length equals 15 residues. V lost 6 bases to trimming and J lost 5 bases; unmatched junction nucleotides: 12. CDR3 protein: CSVILTRTGGETQYF. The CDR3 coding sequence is TGCAGCGTCATCCTCACCCGGACAGGGGGGGAGACCCAGTACTTC.